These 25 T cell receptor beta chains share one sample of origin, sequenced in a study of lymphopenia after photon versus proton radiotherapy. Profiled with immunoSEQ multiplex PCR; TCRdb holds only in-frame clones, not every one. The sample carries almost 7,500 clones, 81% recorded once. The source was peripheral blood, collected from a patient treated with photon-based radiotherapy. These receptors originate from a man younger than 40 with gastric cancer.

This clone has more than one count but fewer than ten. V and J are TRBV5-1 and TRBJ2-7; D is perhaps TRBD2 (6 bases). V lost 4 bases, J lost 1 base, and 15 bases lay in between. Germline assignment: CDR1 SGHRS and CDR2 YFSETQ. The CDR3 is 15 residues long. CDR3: CASSQVADLSYEQYF. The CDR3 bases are TGCGCCAGCAGCCAAGTAGCGGACTTGTCCTACGAGCAGTACTTC.

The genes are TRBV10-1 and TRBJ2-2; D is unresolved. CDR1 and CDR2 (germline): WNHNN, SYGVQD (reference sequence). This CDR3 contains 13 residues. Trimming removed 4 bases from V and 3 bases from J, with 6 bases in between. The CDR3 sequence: CASSGLYTGELFF. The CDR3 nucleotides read TGCGCCAGCAGTGGTTTGTACACCGGGGAGCTGTTTTTT.

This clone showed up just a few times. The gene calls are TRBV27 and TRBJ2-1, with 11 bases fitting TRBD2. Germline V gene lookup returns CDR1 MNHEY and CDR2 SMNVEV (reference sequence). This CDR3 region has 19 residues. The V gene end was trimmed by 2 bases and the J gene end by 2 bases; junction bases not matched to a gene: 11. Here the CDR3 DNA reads TGTGCCAGCAGTTTAGAAATTACTAGCGGGAGCCTCCCCTACAATGAGCAGTTCTTC. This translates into CASSLEITSGSLPYNEQFF.

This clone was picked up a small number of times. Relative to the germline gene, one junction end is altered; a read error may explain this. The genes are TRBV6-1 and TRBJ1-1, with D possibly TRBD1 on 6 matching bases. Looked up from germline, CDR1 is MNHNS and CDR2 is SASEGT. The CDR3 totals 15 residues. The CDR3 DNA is TGTGCCATCAGTGAGTACCTGGGGGCGAACACTGAAGCTTTCTTT. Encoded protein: CAISEYLGANTEAFF.

CDR3 coding DNA: TGCAGCGTTGGGACAGGGGGACTCTCTGGAAACACCATATATTTT. It is translated as CSVGTGGLSGNTIYF. The chain employs TRBV29-1 and TRBJ1-3; 10 bases are a match to TRBD1. The germline gives CDR1 SQVTM, CDR2 ANQGSEA. This CDR3 spans 15 amino acids. Trimming at V came to 4 bases and at J to 0 bases, leaving 3 bases not matched to a gene.

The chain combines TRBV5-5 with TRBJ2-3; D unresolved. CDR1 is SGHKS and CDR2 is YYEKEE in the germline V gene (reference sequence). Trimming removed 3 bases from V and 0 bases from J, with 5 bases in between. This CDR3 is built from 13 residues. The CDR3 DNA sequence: TGTGCCAGCAGCTCCCTGAGCACAGATACGCAGTATTTT. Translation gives CASSSLSTDTQYF.

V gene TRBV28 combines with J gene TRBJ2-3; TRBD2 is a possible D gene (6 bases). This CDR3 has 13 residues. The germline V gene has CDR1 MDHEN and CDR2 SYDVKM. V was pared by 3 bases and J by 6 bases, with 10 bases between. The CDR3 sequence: CASSFLARDTQYF. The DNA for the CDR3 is TGTGCCAGCAGTTTCCTAGCGCGGGATACGCAGTATTTT.

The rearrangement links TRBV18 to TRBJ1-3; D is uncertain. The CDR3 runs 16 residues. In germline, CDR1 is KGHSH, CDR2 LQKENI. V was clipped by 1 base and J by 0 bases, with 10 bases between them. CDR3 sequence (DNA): TGTGCCAGCTCACCACGAGAAGCGCTCTCTGGAAACACCATATATTTT. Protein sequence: CASSPREALSGNTIYF. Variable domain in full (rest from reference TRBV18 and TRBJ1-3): NAGVMQNPRHLVRRRGQEARLRCSPMKGHSHVYWYRQLPEEGLKFMVYLQKENIIDESGMPKERFSAEFPKEGPSILRIQQVVRGDSAAYFCASSPREALSGNTIYFGEGSWLTVV.

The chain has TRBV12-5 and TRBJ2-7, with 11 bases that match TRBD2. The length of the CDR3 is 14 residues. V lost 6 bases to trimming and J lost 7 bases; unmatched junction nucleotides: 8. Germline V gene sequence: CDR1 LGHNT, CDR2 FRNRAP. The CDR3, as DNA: TGTGCTAGTGGACCGGAGCTAGCGGGAGGTGAGCAGTACTTC. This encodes CASGPELAGGEQYF.

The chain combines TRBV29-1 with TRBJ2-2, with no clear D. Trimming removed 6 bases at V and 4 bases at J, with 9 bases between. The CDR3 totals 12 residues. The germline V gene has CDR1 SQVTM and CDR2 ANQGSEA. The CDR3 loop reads CSVYRGTGELFF. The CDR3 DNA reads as TGCAGCGTCTACAGAGGCACCGGGGAGCTGTTTTTT.

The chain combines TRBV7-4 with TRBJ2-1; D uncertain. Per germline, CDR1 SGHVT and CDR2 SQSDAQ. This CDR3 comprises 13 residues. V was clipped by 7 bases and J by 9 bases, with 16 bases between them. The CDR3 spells CASTRDPSIEQFF. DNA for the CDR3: TGTGCCAGCACCAGAGACCCCTCCATTGAGCAGTTCTTC.

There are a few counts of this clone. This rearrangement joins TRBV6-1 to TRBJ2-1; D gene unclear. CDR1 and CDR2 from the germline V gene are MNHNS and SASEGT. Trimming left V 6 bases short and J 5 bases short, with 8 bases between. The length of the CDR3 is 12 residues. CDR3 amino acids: CASSPTNNEQFF. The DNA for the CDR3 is TGTGCCAGCAGCCCAACTAACAATGAGCAGTTCTTC.

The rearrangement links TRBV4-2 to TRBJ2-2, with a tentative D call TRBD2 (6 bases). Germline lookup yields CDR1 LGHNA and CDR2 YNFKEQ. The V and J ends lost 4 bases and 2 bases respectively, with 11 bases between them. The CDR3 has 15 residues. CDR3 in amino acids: CASSRGSGNTGELFF. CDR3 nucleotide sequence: TGTGCCAGCAGCCGGGGTAGCGGAAACACCGGGGAGCTGTTTTTT.

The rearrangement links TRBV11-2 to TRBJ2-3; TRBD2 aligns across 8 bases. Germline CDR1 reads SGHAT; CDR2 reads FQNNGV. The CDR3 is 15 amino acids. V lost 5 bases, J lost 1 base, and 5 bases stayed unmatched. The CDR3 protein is CASSRAGEGTDTQYF. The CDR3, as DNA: TGTGCCAGCAGCCGAGCGGGGGAAGGCACAGATACGCAGTATTTT.

Here the CDR3 reads CASSRRTGAYNSPLHF. The CDR3 DNA is TGTGCCAGCAGCCGCCGGACAGGGGCTTATAATTCACCCCTCCACTTT. V and J are TRBV28 and TRBJ1-6; 9 bases agree with TRBD1. The germline CDR1 and CDR2 sequences are MDHEN and SYDVKM. The V segment lost 6 bases and the J segment 4 bases; nucleotides outside the gene matches: 7. The CDR3 runs 16 residues.

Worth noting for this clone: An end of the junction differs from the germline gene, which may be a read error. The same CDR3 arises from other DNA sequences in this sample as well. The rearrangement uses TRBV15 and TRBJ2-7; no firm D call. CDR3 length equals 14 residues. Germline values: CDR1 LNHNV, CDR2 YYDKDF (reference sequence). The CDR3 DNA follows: TGTGCCACTAGCAGAGATCTGGCTTCCTACGAGCAGTACTTC. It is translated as CATSRDLASYEQYF.

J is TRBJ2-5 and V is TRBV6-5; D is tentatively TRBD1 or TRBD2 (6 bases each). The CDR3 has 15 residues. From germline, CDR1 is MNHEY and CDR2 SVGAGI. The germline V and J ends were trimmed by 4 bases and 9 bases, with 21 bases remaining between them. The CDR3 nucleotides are TGTGCCAGCAGTTTAAGACCGACAGAGGGGGAGGCCCAGTACTTC. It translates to CASSLRPTEGEAQYF.

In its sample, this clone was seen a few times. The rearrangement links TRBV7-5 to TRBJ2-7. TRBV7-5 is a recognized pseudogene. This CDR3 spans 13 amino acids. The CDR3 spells CASSPFDSYEQYF. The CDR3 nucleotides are TGTGCCAGCAGCCCCTTTGATTCCTACGAGCAGTACTTC.

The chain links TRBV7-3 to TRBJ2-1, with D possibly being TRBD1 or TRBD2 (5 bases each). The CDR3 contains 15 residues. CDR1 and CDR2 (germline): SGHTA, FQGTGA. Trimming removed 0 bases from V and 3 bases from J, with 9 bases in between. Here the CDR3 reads CASSLTGVSYNEQFF. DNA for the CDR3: TGTGCCAGCAGCTTAACGGGGGTCAGCTACAATGAGCAGTTCTTC.

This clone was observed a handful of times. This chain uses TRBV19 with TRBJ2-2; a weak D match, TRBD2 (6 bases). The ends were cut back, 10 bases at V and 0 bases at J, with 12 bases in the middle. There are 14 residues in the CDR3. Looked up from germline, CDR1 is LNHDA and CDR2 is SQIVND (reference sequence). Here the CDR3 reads CATRDSSNTGELFF. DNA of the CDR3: TGTGCCACCCGGGACTCGTCGAACACCGGGGAGCTGTTTTTT.

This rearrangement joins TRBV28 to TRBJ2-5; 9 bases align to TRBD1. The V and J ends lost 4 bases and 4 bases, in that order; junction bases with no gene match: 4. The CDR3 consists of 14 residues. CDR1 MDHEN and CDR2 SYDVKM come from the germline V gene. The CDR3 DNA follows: TGTGCCAGCAGTTACGGGACAGGGCTAGAGACCCAGTACTTC. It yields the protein CASSYGTGLETQYF.

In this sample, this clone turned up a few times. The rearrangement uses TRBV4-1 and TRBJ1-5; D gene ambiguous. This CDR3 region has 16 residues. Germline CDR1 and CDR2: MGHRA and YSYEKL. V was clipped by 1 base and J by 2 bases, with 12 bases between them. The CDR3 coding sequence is TGCGCCAGCAGCCAAGTACCCTCGCGGGGCAATCAGCCCCAGCATTTT. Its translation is CASSQVPSRGNQPQHF.

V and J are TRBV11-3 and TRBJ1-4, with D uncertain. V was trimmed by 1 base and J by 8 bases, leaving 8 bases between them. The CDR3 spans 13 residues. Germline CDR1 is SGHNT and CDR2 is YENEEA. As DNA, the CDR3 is TGTGCCAGCAGCTTAGGGCGGGCCGAAAAACTGTTTTTT. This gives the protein CASSLGRAEKLFF.

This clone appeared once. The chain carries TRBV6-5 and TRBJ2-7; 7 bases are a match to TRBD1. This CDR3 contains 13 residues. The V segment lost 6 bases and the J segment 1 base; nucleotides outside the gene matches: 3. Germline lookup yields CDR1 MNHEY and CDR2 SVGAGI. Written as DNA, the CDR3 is TGTGCCAGCAGCTACAGGGGATCCTACGAGCAGTACTTC. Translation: CASSYRGSYEQYF.

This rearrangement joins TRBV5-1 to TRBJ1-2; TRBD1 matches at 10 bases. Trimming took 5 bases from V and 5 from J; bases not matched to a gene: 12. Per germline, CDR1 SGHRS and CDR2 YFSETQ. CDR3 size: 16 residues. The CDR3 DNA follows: TGCGCCAGCAGGCCGGGTGAGAGACAGGGGGCTTATGGCTACACCTTC. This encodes CASRPGERQGAYGYTF.